The T cell receptor (beta chain) described here comes from a study of response to subunit inactivated influenza vaccine. This CDR3 comprises 14 residues. CDR1 is SGHTA and CDR2 is FQGNSA in the germline V gene. This clonotype showed up just once. The antigen is undetermined. An end of the junction differs from the germline gene, which may be a read error. Findings and limits, study-wide: Few additional T cells are recruited per seasonal influenza vaccination, authors suggested.

TCRdb analysed the RT-PCR reads with MiXCR anew, one entry per CDR3 protein. Of 650,000 to 800,000 distinct CDR3 sequences listed, less than 20% were seen once; the top ten hold approximately 10%. The gene calls are TRBV7-2 and TRBJ2-7, with TRBD2 matching over 7 bases. Sequences were derived from PBMCs from blood, sampled roughly 5 days after vaccination. This TCR was recovered from a man aged 50 or older who received an inactivated influenza vaccine. The CDR3 loop reads CVSSLDGGRYEQYF. CDR3 nucleotides: TGTGTCAGCAGCTTAGACGGCGGGAGATACGAGCAGTACTTC.